The text below deals with one T cell receptor (beta chain). Between the trimmed V and J ends, which lost 1 base and 8 bases, there was a span of 15 bases. Germline lookup yields CDR1 DFQATT and CDR2 SNEGSKA (reference sequence). The CDR3 length is 15 residues. This record comes from a study of blood T cells in healthy people across ages. The use of a sample-barcoded 5' primer and a J-beta primer mix characterized a second PCR of roughly 6 to 11 cycles. TCRdb reprocessed the 5' RACE reads with MiXCR, giving one entry per CDR3 protein. This sample has 800,000 or so distinct CDR3 sequences, with roughly 25% found just once. The data also belong to a second study, concerning T cells of mothers and their children. That source adds: Using approximately 1.5 ug per 15 ul, all extracted RNA underwent cDNA synthesis. Mother-child pairs who were related displayed a slightly higher overlap than unrelated pairs, a difference that was non-significant.

Sample: blood. The rearrangement joins TRBV20-1 to TRBJ1-6; D ambiguous. This receptor was taken from a boy between 10 and 17 years old in good health. The CDR3 spells CSARVWRRGDSPLHF. In DNA form, the CDR3 reads TGCAGTGCTAGAGTGTGGAGGCGGGGAGATTCACCCCTCCACTTT.